This T cell receptor beta chain came from a study of vaccination and CD4 T cells after COVID-19. Sequenced with the Oncomine TCR Beta short-read assay was DNA taken from cultured CD4+ T cells. Cultured CD4+ T cells yielded the extracted genomic DNA. TCRdb independently ran MiXCR on the PCR reads; one entry per CDR3 protein. The data hold fewer than 12,000 distinct CDR3 sequences, with over 45% observed a single time. Documented treatment: roughly 10-day PBMC culture with coronavirus spike peptide pools or control peptides (ViraFEST assay). The CDR3 extends over 14 amino acids. CDR1 is SEHNR and CDR2 is FQNEAQ in the germline V gene (reference sequence). V shed 3 bases, J shed 2 bases, and the junction held 4 bases outside the gene matches. Points on this clonotype: Its antigen is currently unknown.

Sequenced material: CD4+ T cells from blood, cultured in vitro. This TCR derives from a human donor who had recovered from COVID-19. V usage is TRBV7-9 and J usage is TRBJ2-7, with 7 nucleotides matching TRBD1. CDR3 nucleotides: TGTGCCAGCAGCTTTACTGGGACAGCCTACGAGCAGTACTTC. Its translation: CASSFTGTAYEQYF. Full variable domain (outside the CDR3, taken from reference TRBV7-9 and TRBJ2-7): DTGVSQNPRHKITKRGQNVTFRCDPISEHNRLYWYRQTLGQGPEFLTYFQNEAQLEKSRLLSDRFSAERPKGSFSTLEIQRTEQGDSAMYLCASSFTGTAYEQYFGPGTRLTVT.